Presented here are 11 T cell receptor beta chains from one specimen sequenced in a study of monozygotic twins with inflammatory bowel disease. TCRdb reprocessed the 5' RACE reads; each CDR3 protein has one entry and no DNA is given. This sample's table reports 150,000 to 200,000 distinct CDR3 sequences. Material for sequencing was blood. The receptors here all came from a human donor with ulcerative colitis or Crohn's disease, or a healthy co-twin of an affected twin (not recorded which).

The V and J genes are TRBV29-1 and TRBJ2-5. This CDR3 has 12 residues. Germline V CDR1 and CDR2: SQVTM, ANQGSEA. CDR3 in amino acids: CSASGSQETQYF.

The V call is TRBV5-1, the J call TRBJ2-1; TCRdb calls TRBD1, which cannot be checked without DNA. This CDR3 has 15 residues. CDR1 is SGHRS, CDR2 YFSETQ, per germline. The CDR3 here is CASTLGGGHYNEQFF.

This rearrangement joins TRBV5-4 to TRBJ1-2; TCRdb proposes TRBD1, but this gene call is untestable without DNA. This CDR3 contains 15 residues. The V gene's germline CDR1 is SGHNT and CDR2 YYREEE (reference sequence). The CDR3 region is CASSLGLESRVGYTF. Complete variable domain (other parts from reference TRBV5-4 and TRBJ1-2): ETGVTQSPTHLIKTRGQQVTLRCSSQSGHNTVSWYQQALGQGPQFIFQYYREEENGRGNFPPRFSGLQFPNYSSELNVNALELDDSALYLCASSLGLESRVGYTFGSGTRLTVV.

The rearrangement uses TRBV11-2 and TRBJ2-2; TCRdb outputs TRBD2, but without DNA this stays unchecked. Germline V gives CDR1 SGHAT, CDR2 FQNNGV. The CDR3 is made up of 16 amino acids. CDR3 protein: CASSGLAGAFTGELFF.

The rearrangement uses TRBV9 and TRBJ1-5; TCRdb reports TRBD1, a call that lacks DNA to check it against. The CDR3 is 14 residues long. Looked up from germline, CDR1 is SGDLS and CDR2 is YYNGEE. CDR3 protein: CASSVEDRAQPQHF.

This chain uses TRBV5-1 with TRBJ1-6; TCRdb's D call of TRBD1 is untestable without DNA. Germline assignment: CDR1 SGHRS and CDR2 YFSETQ. CDR3 length equals 15 residues. The CDR3 sequence is CASTPGQGPHSPLHF.

The genes are TRBV28 and TRBJ2-1; lacking DNA, the TRBD1 call made by TCRdb goes unchecked. CDR1 MDHEN and CDR2 SYDVKM come from the germline V gene. The CDR3 contains 14 residues. CDR3 sequence reads: CASSLRSGVNEQFF.

The V and J genes are TRBV4-3 and TRBJ1-5; TCRdb's D call of TRBD1 is untestable without DNA. From germline, CDR1 is LGHNA and CDR2 YSLEER. The CDR3 runs to 16 residues. The CDR3 here is CASSQTLQGVNQPQHF.

The chain carries TRBV27 and TRBJ2-3; TCRdb picks TRBD1, but there is no DNA to check that call. The CDR3 extends over 15 amino acids. Germline lookup yields CDR1 MNHEY and CDR2 SMNVEV (reference sequence). Here the CDR3 reads CASSDRSPISDTQYF.

V is TRBV7-2 and J is TRBJ2-7; the D gene TCRdb calls, TRBD1, cannot be checked with no DNA. The length of the CDR3 is 16 residues. The germline V gene encodes CDR1 SGHTA and CDR2 FQGNSA. The chain's CDR3 is CASSPDLGTGNYEQYF.

This chain joins TRBV7-9 and TRBJ2-7; no DNA is available, so the TRBD1 call from TCRdb remains unchecked. There are 15 residues in the CDR3. CDR1 is SEHNR, CDR2 FQNEAQ, per germline (reference sequence). CDR3 residues: CASSPTAAGPYEQYF.